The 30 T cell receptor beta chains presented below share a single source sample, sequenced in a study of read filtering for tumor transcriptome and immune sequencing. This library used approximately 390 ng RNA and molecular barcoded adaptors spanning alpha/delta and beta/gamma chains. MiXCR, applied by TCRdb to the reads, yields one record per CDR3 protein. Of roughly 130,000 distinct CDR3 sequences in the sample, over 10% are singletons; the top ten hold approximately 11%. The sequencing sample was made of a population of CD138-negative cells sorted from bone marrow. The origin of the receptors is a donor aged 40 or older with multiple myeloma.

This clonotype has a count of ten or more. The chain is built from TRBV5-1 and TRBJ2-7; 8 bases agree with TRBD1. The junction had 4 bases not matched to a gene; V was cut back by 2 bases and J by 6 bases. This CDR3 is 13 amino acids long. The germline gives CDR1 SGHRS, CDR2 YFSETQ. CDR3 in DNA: TGCGCCAGCAGCTTCGACAGGGGTGGCGAGCAGTACTTC. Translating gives CASSFDRGGEQYF.

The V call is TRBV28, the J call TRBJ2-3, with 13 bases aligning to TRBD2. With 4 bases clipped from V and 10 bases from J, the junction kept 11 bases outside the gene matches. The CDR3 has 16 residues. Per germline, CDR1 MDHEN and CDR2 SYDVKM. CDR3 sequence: CASSSPGTSGNIAQYF. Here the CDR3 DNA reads TGTGCCAGCAGTTCCCCCGGGACTAGCGGGAATATCGCGCAGTATTTT.

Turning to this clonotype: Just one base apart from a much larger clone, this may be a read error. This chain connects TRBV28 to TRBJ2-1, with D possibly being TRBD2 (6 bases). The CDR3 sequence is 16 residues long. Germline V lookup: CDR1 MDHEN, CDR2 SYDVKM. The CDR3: CASSPVMLASYNEQLF. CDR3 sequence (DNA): TGTGCCAGCAGCCCCGTGATGCTAGCGTCCTACAATGAGCAGCTCTTC.

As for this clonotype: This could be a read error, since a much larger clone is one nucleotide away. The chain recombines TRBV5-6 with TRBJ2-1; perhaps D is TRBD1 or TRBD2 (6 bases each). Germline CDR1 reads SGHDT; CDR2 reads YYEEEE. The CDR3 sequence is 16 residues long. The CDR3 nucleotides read TGTGCCAGCAGCTCCTTACGTGGGGGGCCCTACAATGGGCAGTTCTTC. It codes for CASSSLRGGPYNGQFF. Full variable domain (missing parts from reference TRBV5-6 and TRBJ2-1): DAGVTQSPTHLIKTRGQQVTLRCSPKSGHDTVSWYQQALGQGPQFIFQYYEEEERQRGNFPDRFSGHQFPNYSSELNVNALLLGDSALYLCASSSLRGGPYNGQFFGPGTRLTVL.

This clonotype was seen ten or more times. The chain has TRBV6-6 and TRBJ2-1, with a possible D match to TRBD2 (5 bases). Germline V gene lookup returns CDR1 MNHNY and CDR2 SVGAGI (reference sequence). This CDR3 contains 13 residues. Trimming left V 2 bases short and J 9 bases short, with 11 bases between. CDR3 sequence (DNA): TGTGCCAGCAGTTACCCTAGCATTTTTGAGCAGTTCTTC. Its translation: CASSYPSIFEQFF.

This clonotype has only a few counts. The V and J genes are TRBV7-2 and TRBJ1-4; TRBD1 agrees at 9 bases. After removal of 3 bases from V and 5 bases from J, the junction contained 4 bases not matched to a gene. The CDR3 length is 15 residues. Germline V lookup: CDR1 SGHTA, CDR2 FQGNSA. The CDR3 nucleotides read TGTGCCAGCAGCTTGGACAGGGGCGAAAATGAAAAACTGTTTTTT. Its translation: CASSLDRGENEKLFF.

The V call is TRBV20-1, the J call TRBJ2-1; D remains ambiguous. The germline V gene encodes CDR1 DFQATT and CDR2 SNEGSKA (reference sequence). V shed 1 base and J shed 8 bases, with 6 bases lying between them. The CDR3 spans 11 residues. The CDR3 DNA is TGCAGTGCTAGAGGACTGGATGAGCAGTTCTTC. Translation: CSARGLDEQFF.

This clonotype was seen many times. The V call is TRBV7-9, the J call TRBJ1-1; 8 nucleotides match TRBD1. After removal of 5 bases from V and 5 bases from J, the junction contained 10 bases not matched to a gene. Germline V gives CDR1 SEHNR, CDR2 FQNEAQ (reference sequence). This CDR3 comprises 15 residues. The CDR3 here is CASSPPRTGITEAFF. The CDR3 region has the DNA TGTGCCAGCAGCCCCCCTAGGACAGGGATTACTGAAGCTTTCTTT. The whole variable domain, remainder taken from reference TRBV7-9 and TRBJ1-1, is DTGVSQNPRHKITKRGQNVTFRCDPISEHNRLYWYRQTLGQGPEFLTYFQNEAQLEKSRLLSDRFSAERPKGSFSTLEIQRTEQGDSAMYLCASSPPRTGITEAFFGQGTRLTVV.

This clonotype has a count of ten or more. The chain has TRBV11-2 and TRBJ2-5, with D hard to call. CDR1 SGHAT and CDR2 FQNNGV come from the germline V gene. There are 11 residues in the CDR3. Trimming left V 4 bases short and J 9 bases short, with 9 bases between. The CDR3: CASSSSAAQYF. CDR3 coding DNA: TGTGCCAGCAGCTCAAGCGCGGCCCAGTACTTC.

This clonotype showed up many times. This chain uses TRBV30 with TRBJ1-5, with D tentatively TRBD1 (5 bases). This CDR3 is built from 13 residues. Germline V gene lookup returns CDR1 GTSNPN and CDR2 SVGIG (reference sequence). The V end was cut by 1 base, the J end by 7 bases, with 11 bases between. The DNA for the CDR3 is TGTGCCTGGAGTGCCAGGGAGGAGCAGCCCCAGCATTTT. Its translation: CAWSAREEQPQHF. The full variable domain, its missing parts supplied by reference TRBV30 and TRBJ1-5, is SQTIHQWPATLVQPVGSPLSLECTVEGTSNPNLYWYRQAAGRGLQLLFYSVGIGQISSEVPQNLSASRPQDRQFILSSKKLLLSDSGFYLCAWSAREEQPQHFGDGTRLSIL.

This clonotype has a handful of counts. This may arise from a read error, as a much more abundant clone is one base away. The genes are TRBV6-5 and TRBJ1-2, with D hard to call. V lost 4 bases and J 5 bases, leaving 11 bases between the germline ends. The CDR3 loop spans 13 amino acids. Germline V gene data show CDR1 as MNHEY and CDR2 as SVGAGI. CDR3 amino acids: CASSLTEQYGYTF. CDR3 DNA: TGTGCCAGCAGTTTGACGGAACAATATGGCTACACCTTC.

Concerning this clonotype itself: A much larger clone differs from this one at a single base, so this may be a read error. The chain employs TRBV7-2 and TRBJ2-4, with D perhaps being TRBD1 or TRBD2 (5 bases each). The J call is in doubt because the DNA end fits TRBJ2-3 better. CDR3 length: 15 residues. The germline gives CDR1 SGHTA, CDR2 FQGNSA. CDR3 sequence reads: CASSLEGGRTGTQYF. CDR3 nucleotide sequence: TGTGCCAGCAGCTTAGAAGGAGGCCGCACAGGTACGCAGTATTTT.

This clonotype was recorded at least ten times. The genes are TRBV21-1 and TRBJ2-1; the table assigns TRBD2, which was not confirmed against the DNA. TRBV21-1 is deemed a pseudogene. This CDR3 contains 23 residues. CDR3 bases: TGTGCCAGCAACGATTGGAGGGTCACCCGGACTAGCGGGCTTTTTAACTCCTACAATGAGCAGTTCTTC. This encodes CASNDWRVTRTSGLFNSYNEQFF.

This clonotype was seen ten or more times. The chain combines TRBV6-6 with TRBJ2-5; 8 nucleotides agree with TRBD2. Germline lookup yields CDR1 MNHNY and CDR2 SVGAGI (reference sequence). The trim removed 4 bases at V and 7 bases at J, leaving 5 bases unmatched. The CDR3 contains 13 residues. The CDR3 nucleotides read TGTGCCAGCAGTTCTTTAGCGGGGTCGACCCAGTACTTC. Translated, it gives CASSSLAGSTQYF.

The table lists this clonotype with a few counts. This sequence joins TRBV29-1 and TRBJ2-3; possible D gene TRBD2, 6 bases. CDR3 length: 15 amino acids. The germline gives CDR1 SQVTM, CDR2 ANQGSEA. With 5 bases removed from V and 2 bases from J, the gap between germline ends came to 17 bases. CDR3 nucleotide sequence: TGCAGCGTTCCAGTCACGGGAGTTTTCACAGATACGCAGTATTTT. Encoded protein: CSVPVTGVFTDTQYF.

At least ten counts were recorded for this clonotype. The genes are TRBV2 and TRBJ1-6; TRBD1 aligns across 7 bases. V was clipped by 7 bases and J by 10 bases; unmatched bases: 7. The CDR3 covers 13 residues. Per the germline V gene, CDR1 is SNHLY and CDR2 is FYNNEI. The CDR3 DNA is TGTGCCAGCACCGAGACAGGGCGGTCACCCCTCCACTTT. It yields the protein CASTETGRSPLHF.

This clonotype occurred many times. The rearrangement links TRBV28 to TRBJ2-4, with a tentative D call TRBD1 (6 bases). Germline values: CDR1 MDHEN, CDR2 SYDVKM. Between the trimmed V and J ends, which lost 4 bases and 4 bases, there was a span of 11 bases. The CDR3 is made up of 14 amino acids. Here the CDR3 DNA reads TGTGCCAGCAGTTCTGTTCAGGGGAAAAACATTCAGTACTTC. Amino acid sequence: CASSSVQGKNIQYF. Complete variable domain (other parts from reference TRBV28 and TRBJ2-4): DVKVTQSSRYLVKRTGEKVFLECVQDMDHENMFWYRQDPGLGLRLIYFSYDVKMKEKGDIPEGYSVSREKKERFSLILESASTNQTSMYLCASSSVQGKNIQYFGAGTRLSVL.

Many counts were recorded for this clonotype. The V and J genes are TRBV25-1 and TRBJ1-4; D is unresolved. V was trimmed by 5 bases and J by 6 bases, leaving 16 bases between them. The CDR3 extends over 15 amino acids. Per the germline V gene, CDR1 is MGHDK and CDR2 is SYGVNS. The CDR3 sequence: CASSPLARRDEKLFF. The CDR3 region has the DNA TGTGCCAGCAGTCCTTTGGCCCGAAGGGATGAAAAACTGTTTTTT.

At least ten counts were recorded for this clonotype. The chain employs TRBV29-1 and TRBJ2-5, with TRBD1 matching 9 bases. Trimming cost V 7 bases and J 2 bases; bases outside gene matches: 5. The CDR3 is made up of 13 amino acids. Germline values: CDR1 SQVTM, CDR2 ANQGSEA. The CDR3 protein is CSAYRGQQETQYF. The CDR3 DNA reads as TGCAGCGCGTACAGGGGGCAGCAAGAGACCCAGTACTTC. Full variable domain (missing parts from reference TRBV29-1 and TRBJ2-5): SAVISQKPSRDICQRGTSLTIQCQVDSQVTMMFWYRQQPGQSLTLIATANQGSEATYESGFVIDKFPISRPNLTFSTLTVSNMSPEDSSIYLCSAYRGQQETQYFGPGTRLLVL.

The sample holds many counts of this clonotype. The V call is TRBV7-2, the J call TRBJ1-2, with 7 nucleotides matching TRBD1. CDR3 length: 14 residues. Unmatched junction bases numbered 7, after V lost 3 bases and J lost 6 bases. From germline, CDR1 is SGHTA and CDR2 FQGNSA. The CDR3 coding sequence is TGTGCCAGCAGCTTCCCGACAGGGACGGATGGCTACACCTTC. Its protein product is CASSFPTGTDGYTF.

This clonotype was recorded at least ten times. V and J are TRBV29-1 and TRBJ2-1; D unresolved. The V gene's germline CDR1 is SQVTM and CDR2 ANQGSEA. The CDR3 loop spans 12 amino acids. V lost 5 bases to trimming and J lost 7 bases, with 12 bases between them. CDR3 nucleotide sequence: TGCAGCGTTATACGGCAGAAGAATGAGCAGTTCTTC. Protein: CSVIRQKNEQFF.

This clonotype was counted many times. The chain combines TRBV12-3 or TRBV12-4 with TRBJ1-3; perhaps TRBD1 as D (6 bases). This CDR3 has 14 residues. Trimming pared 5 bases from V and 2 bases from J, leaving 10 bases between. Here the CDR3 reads CASSPRGAGNTIYF. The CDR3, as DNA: TGTGCCAGCAGTCCCAGGGGAGCTGGAAACACCATATATTTT.

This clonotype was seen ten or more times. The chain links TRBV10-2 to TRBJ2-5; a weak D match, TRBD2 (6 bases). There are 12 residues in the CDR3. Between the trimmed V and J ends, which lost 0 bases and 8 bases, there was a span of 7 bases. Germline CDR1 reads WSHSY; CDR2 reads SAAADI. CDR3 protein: CASSESAGTQYF. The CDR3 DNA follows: TGCGCCAGCAGTGAGTCTGCGGGAACCCAGTACTTC.

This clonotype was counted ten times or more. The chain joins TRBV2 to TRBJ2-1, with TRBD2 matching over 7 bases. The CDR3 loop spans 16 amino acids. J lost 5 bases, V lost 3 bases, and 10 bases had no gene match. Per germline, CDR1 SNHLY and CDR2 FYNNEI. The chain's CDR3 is CASSDGSSGDNNEQFF. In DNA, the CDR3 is TGTGCCAGCAGTGACGGATCTAGCGGAGATAACAATGAGCAGTTCTTC.

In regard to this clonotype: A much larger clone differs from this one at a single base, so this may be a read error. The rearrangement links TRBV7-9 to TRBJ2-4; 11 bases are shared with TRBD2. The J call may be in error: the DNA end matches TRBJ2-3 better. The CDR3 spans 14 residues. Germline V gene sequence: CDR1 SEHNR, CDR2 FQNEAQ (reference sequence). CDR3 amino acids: CACSVTSGAVTQYF. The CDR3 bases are TGTGCCTGCAGCGTGACTAGCGGGGCAGTTACGCAGTATTTT.

For the CDR3, the DNA is TGCAGTGCCGTCTCCAGGGGAGGTGGCGCCCAGCCCCAGCATTTT. It encodes CSAVSRGGGAQPQHF. This rearrangement joins TRBV20-1 to TRBJ1-5; tentatively, D is TRBD1 (6 bases). CDR1 and CDR2 from the germline V gene are DFQATT and SNEGSKA (reference sequence). Trimming left V 6 bases short and J 7 bases short, with 22 bases between. The CDR3 is 15 amino acids.

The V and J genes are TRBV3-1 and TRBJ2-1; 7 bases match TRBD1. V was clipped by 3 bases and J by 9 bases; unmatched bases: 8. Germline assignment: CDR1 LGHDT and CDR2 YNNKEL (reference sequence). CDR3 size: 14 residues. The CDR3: CASSQRQGPGEQFF. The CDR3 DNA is TGTGCCAGCAGCCAGCGACAGGGACCGGGTGAGCAGTTCTTC.

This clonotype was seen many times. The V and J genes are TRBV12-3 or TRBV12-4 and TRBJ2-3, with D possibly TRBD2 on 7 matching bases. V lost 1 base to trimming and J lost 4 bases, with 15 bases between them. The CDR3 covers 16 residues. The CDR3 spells CASSLGVAGASDTQYF. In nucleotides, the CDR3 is TGTGCCAGCAGTTTAGGGGTGGCGGGGGCCTCAGATACGCAGTATTTT.

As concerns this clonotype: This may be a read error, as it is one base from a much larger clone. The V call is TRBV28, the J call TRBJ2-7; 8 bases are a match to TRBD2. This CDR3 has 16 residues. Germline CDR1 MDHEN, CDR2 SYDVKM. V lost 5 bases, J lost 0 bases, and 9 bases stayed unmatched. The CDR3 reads CASSTGSSGPSYEQYF. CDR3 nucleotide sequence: TGTGCCAGCAGTACTGGGTCTAGCGGGCCCTCCTACGAGCAGTACTTC.

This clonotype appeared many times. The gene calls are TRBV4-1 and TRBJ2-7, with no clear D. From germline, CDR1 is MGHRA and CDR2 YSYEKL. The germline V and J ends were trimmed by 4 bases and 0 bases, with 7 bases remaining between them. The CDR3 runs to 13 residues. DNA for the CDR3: TGCGCCAGCAGCCTAACCACCTCCTACGAGCAGTACTTC. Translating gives CASSLTTSYEQYF.